One and the same sample provided the 10 T cell receptor beta chains below, sequenced in a study of a mutant IDH1 vaccine in newly diagnosed glioma. Assay used: immunoSEQ multiplex PCR; TCRdb lists only in-frame clones, some missing. The top ten clones hold about a sixth of a sample with 8,500 to 14,000 clones, around 81% of them seen once. No antigen is known for these receptors. As to time point: week 47, end of study. It was 300 ug of mutant IDH1 20-mer peptide that made up each vaccine dose, given with topical imiquimod. The sequencing here drew on PBMCs, taken from a glioma patient whose treatment included an IDH1 peptide vaccine. The receptors were gathered from a man aged 25 to 45 with glioma.

The chain links TRBV25-1 to TRBJ2-4; either TRBD1 or TRBD2 may fit D (5 bases each). CDR1 MGHDK and CDR2 SYGVNS come from the germline V gene. The V end was cut by 5 bases, the J end by 8 bases, with 10 bases between. CDR3 length: 12 residues. CDR3 protein: CASSRVGDIQYF. For the CDR3, the DNA is TGTGCCAGCAGTCGGGTGGGGGACATTCAGTACTTC.

The rearrangement links TRBV7-9 to TRBJ2-1; D gene uncertain. Germline V gene data show CDR1 as SEHNR and CDR2 as FQNEAQ (reference sequence). The CDR3 totals 17 residues. V lost 2 bases to trimming and J lost 0 bases, with 14 bases between them. The CDR3 is CASSLSVLESSYNEQFF. The CDR3 nucleotides read TGTGCCAGCAGCTTAAGTGTCCTAGAAAGCTCCTACAATGAGCAGTTCTTC.

The V and J genes are TRBV29-1 and TRBJ2-5; D possibly corresponds to TRBD1 (6 bases). Germline loops: CDR1 SQVTM, CDR2 ANQGSEA. V was cut by 6 bases and J by 1 base, with 18 bases left in between. The CDR3 covers 15 residues. The CDR3 protein is CSVDVRGEIQETQYF. The DNA of the CDR3 is TGCAGCGTGGACGTCAGGGGAGAGATCCAAGAGACCCAGTACTTC.

The chain combines TRBV2 with TRBJ2-5; D gene unclear. Trimming shortened V by 6 bases and J by 4 bases, and 15 bases separated the two germline ends. CDR1 and CDR2 from the germline V gene are SNHLY and FYNNEI. The CDR3 loop spans 14 amino acids. The CDR3 sequence: CASRLTPQGETQYF. The CDR3 DNA reads as TGTGCCAGCAGACTCACACCCCAAGGAGAGACCCAGTACTTC.

This sequence joins TRBV4-1 and TRBJ2-3, with a weak D call TRBD2 (5 bases). CDR3 size: 16 residues. V was clipped by 0 bases and J by 4 bases, with 14 bases between them. The V gene's germline CDR1 is MGHRA and CDR2 YSYEKL. The CDR3 protein is CASSQDPGNFADTQYF. The CDR3 DNA reads as TGCGCCAGCAGCCAAGACCCGGGAAACTTTGCAGATACGCAGTATTTT.

The chain couples TRBV5-1 to TRBJ2-6; D is possibly TRBD1 (6 bases). Trimming removed 1 base from V and 0 bases from J, with 8 bases in between. The CDR3 is 16 amino acids. Germline lookup yields CDR1 SGHRS and CDR2 YFSETQ. The CDR3 spells CASSLPDSSGANVLTF. The CDR3 DNA sequence: TGCGCCAGCAGCTTGCCGGACAGCTCTGGGGCCAACGTCCTGACTTTC.

The DNA for the CDR3 is TGTGCCACAAGACTAGCGGGAGGGCCACCTTTAAATGAGCAGTTCTTC. It encodes CATRLAGGPPLNEQFF. This chain joins TRBV27 and TRBJ2-1; 14 bases match TRBD2. The CDR3 loop spans 16 amino acids. Germline values: CDR1 MNHEY, CDR2 SMNVEV (reference sequence). The ends lost 10 bases at V and 7 bases at J; junction bases unmatched: 12.

V is TRBV7-6 and J is TRBJ2-1, with 9 bases lining up with TRBD2. J lost 2 bases, V lost 6 bases, and 5 bases had no gene match. The CDR3 contains 15 residues. Germline V gene sequence: CDR1 SGHVS, CDR2 FNYEAQ. The CDR3 spells CASSVSGSAYNEQFF. In nucleotides, the CDR3 is TGTGCCAGCAGTGTTAGCGGGAGTGCCTACAATGAGCAGTTCTTC.

The rearrangement links TRBV6-5 to TRBJ1-1; D remains unclear. The CDR3 covers 14 residues. Trimming shortened V by 5 bases and J by 4 bases, and 14 bases separated the two germline ends. CDR1 is MNHEY, CDR2 SVGAGI, per germline. The CDR3 sequence is CASSRNTVSTEAFF. The DNA of the CDR3 is TGTGCCAGCAGTCGAAACACAGTGAGCACTGAAGCTTTCTTT.

This clone was seen only once. The chain has TRBV6-1 and TRBJ1-1; 7 bases align to TRBD1. The CDR3 loop spans 15 amino acids. Germline V lookup: CDR1 MNHNS, CDR2 SASEGT. The trim removed 1 base at V and 5 bases at J, leaving 7 bases unmatched. The CDR3 protein is CASSEDEGARTEAFF. The CDR3 region has the DNA TGTGCCAGCAGTGAAGACGAGGGGGCGCGGACTGAAGCTTTCTTT.